The clone carrying this T cell receptor beta chain was seen a few times. Its antigen is unidentified. This entry is derived from a study of regulatory T cells in long-lasting Graves disease. About the research overall: Patients met the persistent Graves' disease definition after over 5 years of antithyroid drugs with positive TSH receptor antibodies. Findings and caveats of the study: Those with persistent Graves' had less TCR diversity than newly diagnosed patients.

The CDR3 has 13 amino acids. Trimming shortened V by 10 bases and J by 0 bases, and 12 bases separated the two germline ends. From germline, CDR1 is LNHNV and CDR2 YYDKDF (reference sequence). Time point of the sample: persistent/refractory GD, antithyroid drugs over 5 years with positive TRAb. There was RNA extracted from PBMCs, and the TCR library was made from it. Patients of an endocrinology department in Xi'an, China, were included. Combining iRepertoire HTBI primers with Arm-PCR of CDR3 regions, the authors built TCR beta libraries. Using its own MiXCR run on the multiplex PCR reads, TCRdb lists one record per CDR3 protein. The sample lists 400,000 to 500,000 distinct CDR3 sequences; 22% were seen once.

The chain is built from TRBV15 and TRBJ1-2, with D unclear. This sample comprised peripheral blood mononuclear cells (PBMCs), obtained when the disease was refractory, from a patient treated with antithyroid drugs. This sequence originates from a female donor with Graves disease. CDR3 DNA: TGTGCCAGCGACCAACGACCTAACTATGGCTACACCTTC. Translated, it gives CASDQRPNYGYTF.